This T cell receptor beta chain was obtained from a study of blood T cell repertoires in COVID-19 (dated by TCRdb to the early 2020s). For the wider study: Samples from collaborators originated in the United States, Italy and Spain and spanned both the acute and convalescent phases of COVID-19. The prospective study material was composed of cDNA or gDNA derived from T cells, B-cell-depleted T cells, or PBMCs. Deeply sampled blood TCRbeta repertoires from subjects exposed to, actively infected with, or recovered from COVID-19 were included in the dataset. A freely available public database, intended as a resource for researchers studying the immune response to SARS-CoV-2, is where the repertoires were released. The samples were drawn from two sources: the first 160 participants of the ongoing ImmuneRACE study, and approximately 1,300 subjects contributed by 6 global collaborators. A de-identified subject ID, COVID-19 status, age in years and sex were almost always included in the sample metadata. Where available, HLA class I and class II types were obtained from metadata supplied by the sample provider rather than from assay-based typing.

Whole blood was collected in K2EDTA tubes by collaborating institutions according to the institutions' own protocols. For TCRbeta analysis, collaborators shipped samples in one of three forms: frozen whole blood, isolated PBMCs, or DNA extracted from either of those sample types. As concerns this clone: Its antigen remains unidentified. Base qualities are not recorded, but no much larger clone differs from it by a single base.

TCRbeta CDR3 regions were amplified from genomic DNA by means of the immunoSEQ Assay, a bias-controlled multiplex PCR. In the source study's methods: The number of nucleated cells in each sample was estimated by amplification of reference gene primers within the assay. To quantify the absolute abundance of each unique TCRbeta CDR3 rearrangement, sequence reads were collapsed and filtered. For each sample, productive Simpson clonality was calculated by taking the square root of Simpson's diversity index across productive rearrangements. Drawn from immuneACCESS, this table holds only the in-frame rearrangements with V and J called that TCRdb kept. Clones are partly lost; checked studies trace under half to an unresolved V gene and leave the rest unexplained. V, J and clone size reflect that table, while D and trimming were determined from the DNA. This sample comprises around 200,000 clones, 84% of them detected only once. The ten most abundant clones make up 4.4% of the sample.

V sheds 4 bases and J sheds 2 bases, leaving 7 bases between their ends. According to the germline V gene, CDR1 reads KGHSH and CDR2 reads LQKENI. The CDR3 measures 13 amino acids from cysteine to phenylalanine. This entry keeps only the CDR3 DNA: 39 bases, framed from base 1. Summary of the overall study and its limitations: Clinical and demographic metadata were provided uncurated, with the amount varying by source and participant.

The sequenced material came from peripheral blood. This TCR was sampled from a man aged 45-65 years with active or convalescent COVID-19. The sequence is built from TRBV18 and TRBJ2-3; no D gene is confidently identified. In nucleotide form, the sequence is TGTGCCAGCTCACAAAGCCTCACAGATACGCAGTATTTT. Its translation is CASSQSLTDTQYF.